Below, 30 T cell receptor beta chains from the same sample are listed, as sequenced in a study of somatic mutations in cytotoxic T cells in rheumatoid arthritis. The table came from immunoSEQ multiplex PCR; TCRdb's copy has only in-frame clones and leaves some out. Counted here are 8,500 to 11,000 clones, about four fifths occurring once; the ten biggest clones make up approximately 19%. Specimen: CD8+ T cells sorted from blood. The receptors shown here come from a woman between 50 and 59 years old in good health.

The J gene is TRBJ2-1, the V gene TRBV28; 10 nucleotides match TRBD2. The CDR3 covers 16 residues. From germline, CDR1 is MDHEN and CDR2 SYDVKM. V was clipped by 6 bases and J by 4 bases; unmatched bases: 9. The CDR3 sequence: CASRSPGTSVYNEQFF. Here the CDR3 DNA reads TGTGCCAGCAGGTCGCCGGGGACTAGCGTGTACAATGAGCAGTTCTTC. Full variable domain (rest looked up from reference TRBV28 and TRBJ2-1): DVKVTQSSRYLVKRTGEKVFLECVQDMDHENMFWYRQDPGLGLRLIYFSYDVKMKEKGDIPEGYSVSREKKERFSLILESASTNQTSMYLCASRSPGTSVYNEQFFGPGTRLTVL.

The J gene is TRBJ2-2, the V gene TRBV6-4; TRBD2 matches 7 bases. V dropped 5 bases and J dropped 4; count of bases not matched to a gene: 7. This CDR3 is 15 amino acids long. Germline CDR1 is MRHNA and CDR2 is SNTAGT. The CDR3: CASSPAGDLTGELFF. CDR3 coding DNA: TGTGCCAGCAGTCCTGCGGGGGACCTCACCGGGGAGCTGTTTTTT.

The chain is built from TRBV2 and TRBJ2-5; TRBD2 matches 14 bases. Matching the DNA end better, TRBJ2-7 makes the J call doubtful. Germline V gene lookup returns CDR1 SNHLY and CDR2 FYNNEI. The CDR3 has 15 residues. CDR3 DNA: TGTGCCAGCAGAGGGACTAGCGGGAGATCCCACGAGCAGTACTTC. Its translation is CASRGTSGRSHEQYF.

The V call is TRBV4-2, the J call TRBJ2-7; 10 bases match TRBD1. V was clipped by 4 bases and J by 7 bases; unmatched bases: 10. The germline CDR1 and CDR2 sequences are LGHNA and YNFKEQ. This CDR3 has 15 amino acids. The CDR3 protein is CASSPRTGQGKEQYF. CDR3 sequence (DNA): TGTGCCAGCAGCCCACGGACGGGACAGGGGAAGGAGCAGTACTTC.

The chain carries TRBV5-1 and TRBJ2-7; TRBD2 aligns across 7 bases. This CDR3 is 13 amino acids long. Per germline, CDR1 SGHRS and CDR2 YFSETQ. The J segment lost 2 bases and the V segment lost 4 bases, leaving 3 bases of the junction unmatched. The CDR3 is CASSLTSAYEQYF. The CDR3, as DNA: TGCGCCAGCAGCCTTACTAGCGCCTACGAGCAGTACTTC. Full variable domain (rest looked up from reference TRBV5-1 and TRBJ2-7): KAGVTQTPRYLIKTRGQQVTLSCSPISGHRSVSWYQQTPGQGLQFLFEYFSETQRNKGNFPGRFSGRQFSNSRSEMNVSTLELGDSALYLCASSLTSAYEQYFGPGTRLTVT.

The gene calls are TRBV9 and TRBJ2-3, with TRBD2 matching over 10 bases. The germline V gene has CDR1 SGDLS and CDR2 YYNGEE. Trimming removed 0 bases from V and 7 bases from J; junction bases left unmatched: 11. The CDR3 spans 17 residues. The CDR3 nucleotides read TGTGCCAGCAGCGTAGCCTCTTTACTAGCGGGGAAGCATACGCAGTATTTT. It yields the protein CASSVASLLAGKHTQYF.

The rearrangement uses TRBV7-8 and TRBJ2-7, with TRBD1 as a possible D gene (5 bases). V dropped 3 bases and J dropped 0 bases, with 12 bases sitting between them. CDR3 length: 15 amino acids. CDR1 and CDR2 (germline): SGHVS, FQNEAQ. CDR3 nucleotides: TGTGCCAGCAGCTTCAGACAGTTTAGCTCCTACGAGCAGTACTTC. This gives the protein CASSFRQFSSYEQYF.

The chain is built from TRBV4-1 and TRBJ1-1, with D hard to call. Between the trimmed V and J ends, which lost 0 bases and 0 bases, there was a span of 8 bases. CDR1 MGHRA and CDR2 YSYEKL come from the germline V gene. The CDR3 runs 15 residues. CDR3 protein: CASSQETSMNTEAFF. The CDR3 DNA reads as TGCGCCAGCAGCCAAGAGACAAGCATGAACACTGAAGCTTTCTTT.

The table lists this clone with a few counts. The rearrangement uses TRBV4-3 and TRBJ2-7, with TRBD1 as a possible D gene (5 bases). V lost 1 base, J lost 10 bases, and 11 bases lay in between. This CDR3 has 12 amino acids. The germline V gene has CDR1 LGHNA and CDR2 YSLEER. The CDR3 DNA sequence: TGCGCCAGCAGCCAAGTACAGGCCAACCAGTACTTC. Translated: CASSQVQANQYF.

V usage is TRBV5-3 and J usage is TRBJ2-3, with 7 bases matching TRBD2. TRBV5-3 is an open reading frame, and its role is uncertain. The trim removed 2 bases at V and 4 bases at J, leaving 4 bases unmatched. The CDR3 has 14 residues. The CDR3: CARSFGLVPDTQYF. CDR3 bases: TGTGCCAGAAGCTTCGGACTAGTGCCAGATACGCAGTATTTT.

The gene calls are TRBV19 and TRBJ1-2, with TRBD1 matching over 7 bases. Looked up from germline, CDR1 is LNHDA and CDR2 is SQIVND (reference sequence). This CDR3 is built from 12 residues. Trimming removed 4 bases from V and 8 bases from J; junction bases left unmatched: 4. CDR3 bases: TGTGCCAGTAGTACCGGGACAGTCGGCTACACCTTC. This codes for CASSTGTVGYTF. Supplemented by reference TRBV19 and TRBJ1-2, the full variable domain reads DGGITQSPKYLFRKEGQNVTLSCEQNLNHDAMYWYRQDPGQGLRLIYYSQIVNDFQKGDIAEGYSVSREKKESFPLTVTSAQKNPTAFYLCASSTGTVGYTFGSGTRLTVV.

V and J are TRBV23-1 and TRBJ2-7, with 9 nucleotides matching TRBD2. TRBV23-1 belongs to the ORF category, with a function that is uncertain. This CDR3 has 14 amino acids. V was clipped by 9 bases and J by 2 bases; unmatched bases: 8. CDR3 amino acids: CARVAGVGPYEQYF. The DNA of the CDR3 is TGCGCCAGAGTAGCGGGAGTGGGACCCTACGAGCAGTACTTC.

This sequence joins TRBV2 and TRBJ1-1, with 7 bases lining up with TRBD1. The CDR3 runs 12 residues. In germline, CDR1 is SNHLY, CDR2 FYNNEI. Trimming took 5 bases from V and 7 from J; bases not matched to a gene: 4. The CDR3 protein is CASSRDSNEAFF. DNA of the CDR3: TGTGCCAGCAGTAGGGACAGTAATGAAGCTTTCTTT.

V gene TRBV4-2 combines with J gene TRBJ2-1, with a tentative D call TRBD1 (6 bases). The V and J ends lost 1 base and 2 bases respectively, with 9 bases between them. The CDR3 is 15 amino acids. Germline CDR1 reads LGHNA; CDR2 reads YNFKEQ. CDR3 in amino acids: CASSQGRGAYNEQFF. In nucleotides, the CDR3 is TGTGCCAGCAGCCAAGGCAGGGGCGCCTACAATGAGCAGTTCTTC.

The chain carries TRBV7-9 and TRBJ2-7; tentatively, D is TRBD1 (5 bases). The CDR3 is 15 amino acids. CDR1 and CDR2 from the germline V gene are SEHNR and FQNEAQ (reference sequence). V was clipped by 1 base and J by 0 bases, with 10 bases between them. CDR3 sequence (DNA): TGTGCCAGCAGCTTAGAGGGGAAGCCCTCCTACGAGCAGTACTTC. This translates into CASSLEGKPSYEQYF.

By frequency in the sample, this clone is large (0.1 to 1%). The chain links TRBV6-4 to TRBJ1-1; D is unresolved. The CDR3 is 12 residues long. With 5 bases removed from V and 2 bases from J, the gap between germline ends came to 6 bases. Germline V CDR1 and CDR2: MRHNA, SNTAGT. CDR3 sequence: CASSPKNTEAFF. CDR3 DNA: TGTGCCAGCAGTCCTAAAAACACTGAAGCTTTCTTT.

The chain couples TRBV13 to TRBJ2-3; 7 bases agree with TRBD1. The CDR3 runs to 15 residues. The germline V gene has CDR1 PRHDT and CDR2 FYEKMQ (reference sequence). J gave up 1 base and V 4 bases, and 5 bases lay outside the gene matches. In DNA, the CDR3 is TGTGCCAGCAGCTCTTCTGACAGGGGCACAGATACGCAGTATTTT. Protein product: CASSSSDRGTDTQYF.

The CDR3 sequence is CASSPAGTVPYEQYF. For the CDR3, the DNA is TGTGCCAGCAGCCCCGCCGGGACAGTTCCCTACGAGCAGTACTTC. This rearrangement joins TRBV9 to TRBJ2-7; 7 nucleotides agree with TRBD1. V lost 4 bases and J lost 2; bases outside the gene matches: 9. This CDR3 is 15 amino acids long. Per germline, CDR1 SGDLS and CDR2 YYNGEE.

The genes are TRBV7-3 and TRBJ1-5, with D uncertain. Trimming took 5 bases from V and 0 from J, leaving 23 bases between them. Germline V gene data show CDR1 as SGHTA and CDR2 as FQGTGA. The CDR3 is 19 amino acids. The CDR3 loop reads CASSPHRSRLDYSNQPQHF. As DNA, the CDR3 is TGTGCCAGCAGCCCGCATCGGTCCCGTCTTGACTATAGCAATCAGCCCCAGCATTTT.

The chain links TRBV7-9 to TRBJ2-1; TRBD2 matches at 12 bases. The CDR3 covers 16 residues. Trimming took 6 bases from V and 3 from J; bases not matched to a gene: 6. The germline V gene has CDR1 SEHNR and CDR2 FQNEAQ (reference sequence). The CDR3 spells CASSLPLAGGYNEQFF. CDR3 in DNA: TGTGCCAGCAGTCTACCACTAGCGGGGGGCTACAATGAGCAGTTCTTC.

J is TRBJ2-2 and V is TRBV7-2; TRBD1 matches 7 bases. The J segment lost 2 bases and the V segment lost 7 bases, leaving 7 bases of the junction unmatched. This CDR3 spans 15 amino acids. Germline CDR1 SGHTA, CDR2 FQGNSA. CDR3 amino acids: CASTKGQVNTGELFF. CDR3 DNA: TGTGCCAGCACCAAAGGACAGGTAAACACCGGGGAGCTGTTTTTT.

The gene calls are TRBV18 and TRBJ1-5, with D possibly TRBD1 on 5 matching bases. Germline V gives CDR1 KGHSH, CDR2 LQKENI. The CDR3 runs 12 residues. Trimming stripped 3 bases from V and 9 bases from J, with 9 bases between. The CDR3 loop is CASSPGGGPQHF. DNA of the CDR3: TGTGCCAGCTCACCCGGGGGGGGGCCCCAGCATTTT.

The CDR3 sequence: CASSPLSAGSTSYEQYF. The CDR3 bases are TGTGCCAGCTCACCATTATCCGCAGGGTCAACTTCCTACGAGCAGTACTTC. The J gene is TRBJ2-7, the V gene TRBV18; the D gene is possibly TRBD1 (5 bases). The V gene's germline CDR1 is KGHSH and CDR2 LQKENI. The CDR3 has 17 amino acids. The ends were cut back, 2 bases at V and 1 base at J, with 18 bases in the middle.

The V call is TRBV30, the J call TRBJ2-7, with TRBD1 identical over 11 bases. Trimming removed 5 bases from V and 5 bases from J; junction bases left unmatched: 5. Germline CDR1 reads GTSNPN; CDR2 reads SVGIG (reference sequence). The CDR3 has 13 residues. Written as DNA, the CDR3 is TGTGCCTGGGGACAGGGGGCGTTGGACGAGCAGTACTTC. Translating gives CAWGQGALDEQYF. Looking up the rest from reference TRBV30 and TRBJ2-7 gives the full variable domain: SQTIHQWPATLVQPVGSPLSLECTVEGTSNPNLYWYRQAAGRGLQLLFYSVGIGQISSEVPQNLSASRPQDRQFILSSKKLLLSDSGFYLCAWGQGALDEQYFGPGTRLTVT.

This clone has a handful of counts. A far larger clone is one base from this, pointing to a likely read error. Distinct nucleotide sequences in the sample also encode this CDR3. The J gene is TRBJ1-3, the V gene TRBV7-2; 9 positions match TRBD1. CDR3 size: 15 residues. J gave up 2 bases and V 5 bases, and 4 bases lay outside the gene matches. Germline V gives CDR1 SGHTA, CDR2 FQGNSA. Here the CDR3 DNA reads TGTGCCAGCAGCCGCGACAGGGGGACTGGAAACACCATATATTTT. Translation gives CASSRDRGTGNTIYF. Looking up the rest from reference TRBV7-2 and TRBJ1-3 gives the full variable domain: GAGVSQSPSNKVTEKGKDVELRCDPISGHTALYWYRQSLGQGLEFLIYFQGNSAPDKSGLPSDRFSAERTGGSVSTLTIQRTQQEDSAVYLCASSRDRGTGNTIYFGEGSWLTVV.

V gene TRBV27 combines with J gene TRBJ2-5, with D uncertain. The V gene lost 4 bases and the J gene lost 0 bases, with 6 bases spanning the gap. The CDR3 runs to 13 residues. CDR1 MNHEY and CDR2 SMNVEV come from the germline V gene (reference sequence). The CDR3 sequence is CASSSIDQETQYF. The CDR3 DNA reads TGTGCCAGCAGTTCAATAGACCAAGAGACCCAGTACTTC.

V gene TRBV6-4 combines with J gene TRBJ2-3; 9 bases are a match to TRBD2. Germline CDR1 is MRHNA and CDR2 is SNTAGT. CDR3 size: 14 residues. Unmatched junction bases numbered 0, after V lost 4 bases and J lost 1 base. The CDR3 sequence is CASSASGGTDTQYF. The DNA for the CDR3 is TGTGCCAGCAGTGCTAGCGGGGGCACAGATACGCAGTATTTT.

The chain links TRBV13 to TRBJ2-7; D is undetermined. The CDR3 totals 13 residues. V was pared by 3 bases and J by 5 bases, with 11 bases between. The V gene's germline CDR1 is PRHDT and CDR2 FYEKMQ (reference sequence). CDR3 sequence: CASSLRGSNEQYF. DNA for the CDR3: TGTGCCAGCAGCTTGCGAGGTTCTAACGAGCAGTACTTC.

The chain combines TRBV19 with TRBJ1-5; 7 bases are shared with TRBD1. CDR1 LNHDA and CDR2 SQIVND come from the germline V gene (reference sequence). Unmatched junction bases numbered 4, after V lost 5 bases and J lost 12 bases. The CDR3 sequence is 11 residues long. CDR3 DNA: TGTGCCAGTAGTCTGACAGGGAACCAGCATTTT. Translating gives CASSLTGNQHF.

V gene TRBV4-1 combines with J gene TRBJ1-4, with D hard to call. This CDR3 contains 17 residues. Per the germline V gene, CDR1 is MGHRA and CDR2 is YSYEKL. V was trimmed by 1 base and J by 5 bases, leaving 17 bases between them. The CDR3 nucleotides read TGCGCCAGCAGCCAAGGGCTTAGCGCATTGGGGAATGAAAAACTGTTTTTT. Amino acid sequence: CASSQGLSALGNEKLFF.